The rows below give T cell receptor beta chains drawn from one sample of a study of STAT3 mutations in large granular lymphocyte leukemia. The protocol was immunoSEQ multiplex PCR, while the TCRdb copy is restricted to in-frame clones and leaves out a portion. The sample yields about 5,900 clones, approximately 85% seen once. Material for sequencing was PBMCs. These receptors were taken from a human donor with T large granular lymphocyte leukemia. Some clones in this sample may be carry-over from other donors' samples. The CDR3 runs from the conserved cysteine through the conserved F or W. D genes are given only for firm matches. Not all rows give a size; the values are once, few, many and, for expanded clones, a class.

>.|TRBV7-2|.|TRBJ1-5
CASVRAAGNQPQHF
TGTGCCAGCGTCCGTGCGGCGGGAAATCAGCCCCAGCATTTT
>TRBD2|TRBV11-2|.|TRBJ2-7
CASRGLAGNMGEQYF
TGTGCCAGCAGGGGACTAGCGGGGAACATGGGCGAGCAGTACTTC
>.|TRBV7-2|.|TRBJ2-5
CASSLRDTLYF
TGTGCCAGCAGCCTTCGGGACACCTTGTACTTC
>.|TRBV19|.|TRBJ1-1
CASRALLSNTEAFF
TGTGCCAGTAGGGCCCTCCTATCGAACACTGAAGCTTTCTTT
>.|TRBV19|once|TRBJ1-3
CASSMTGLSGNTIYF
TGTGCCAGTAGTATGACGGGCCTCTCTGGAAACACCATATATTTT
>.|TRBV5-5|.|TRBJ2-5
CASSRSGQLQETQYF
TGTGCCAGCAGCCGATCCGGACAGTTACAAGAGACCCAGTACTTC
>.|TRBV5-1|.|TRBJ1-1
CASSLDRWQAGEAFF
TGCGCCAGCAGCTTGGATAGGTGGCAGGCGGGTGAAGCTTTCTTT
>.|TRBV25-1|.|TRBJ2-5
CASSVGGQETQYF
TGTGCCAGCAGTGTAGGGGGACAAGAGACCCAGTACTTC
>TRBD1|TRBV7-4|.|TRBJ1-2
CASSFDGTDGYTF
TGTGCCAGCAGCTTCGACGGGACAGATGGCTACACCTTC
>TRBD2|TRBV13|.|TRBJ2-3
CASSLRGRGTDTQYF
TGTGCCAGCAGCTTAAGAGGGAGGGGCACAGATACGCAGTATTTT
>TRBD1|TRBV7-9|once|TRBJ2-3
CASSTSGDRGPDTQYF
TGTGCCAGCAGCACATCCGGGGACAGGGGACCAGATACGCAGTATTTT
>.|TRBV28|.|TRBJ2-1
CASSFRDFGSFYNEQFF
TGTGCCAGCAGTTTCCGGGACTTCGGATCATTCTACAATGAGCAGTTCTTC
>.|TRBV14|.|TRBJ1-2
CASTPGEEDPVDGYTF
TGTGCCAGCACCCCAGGGGAGGAGGATCCCGTGGATGGCTACACCTTC
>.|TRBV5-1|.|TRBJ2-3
CASSSTTLIGDTQYF
TGCGCCAGCAGCTCGACTACCTTGATTGGAGATACGCAGTATTTT
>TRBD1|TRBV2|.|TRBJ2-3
CASSELTGVRADTQYF
TGTGCCAGCAGTGAGCTGACAGGGGTGAGGGCAGATACGCAGTATTTT
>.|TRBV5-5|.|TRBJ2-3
CASSRETRTDTQYF
TGTGCCAGCAGCCGGGAAACTCGCACAGATACGCAGTATTTT
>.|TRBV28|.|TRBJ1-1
CASSRTRVGTEAFF
TGTGCCAGCAGCCGGACCAGGGTTGGCACTGAAGCTTTCTTT
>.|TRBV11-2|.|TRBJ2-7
CASSPIGGPTYYEQYF
TGTGCCAGCAGCCCTATCGGGGGCCCCACTTATTACGAGCAGTACTTC
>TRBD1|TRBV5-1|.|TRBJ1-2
CASSFTGTGDSYTF
TGCGCCAGCAGTTTTACCGGGACAGGGGACAGCTACACCTTC
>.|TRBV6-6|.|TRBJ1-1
CASSYVTGEAFF
TGTGCCAGCAGTTACGTGACAGGTGAAGCTTTCTTT
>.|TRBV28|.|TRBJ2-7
CASRQLYEQYF
TGTGCCAGCAGACAGCTCTACGAGCAGTACTTC
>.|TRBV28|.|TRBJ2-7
CASSLPTGYSYEQYF
TGTGCCAGCAGTTTACCAACAGGGTACTCCTACGAGCAGTACTTC
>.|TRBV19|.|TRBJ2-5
CASSIRQGETQYF
TGTGCCAGTAGTATACGTCAGGGGGAGACCCAGTACTTC
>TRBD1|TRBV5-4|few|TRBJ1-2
CASSLFGDRVQYGYTF
TGTGCCAGCAGCTTGTTCGGGGACAGGGTTCAGTATGGCTACACCTTC
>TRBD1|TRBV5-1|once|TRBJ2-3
CASATFGTVGTDTQYF
TGCGCCAGCGCCACCTTCGGGACAGTGGGCACAGATACGCAGTATTTT
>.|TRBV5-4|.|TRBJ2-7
CASSDAPGRADYEQYF
TGTGCCAGCAGCGACGCACCCGGCAGGGCGGACTACGAGCAGTACTTC
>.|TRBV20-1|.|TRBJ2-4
CSAGQKNIQYF
TGCAGTGCAGGACAGAAAAACATTCAGTACTTC
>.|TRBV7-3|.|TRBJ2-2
CASSPSNAGELFF
TGTGCCAGCAGCCCCTCGAACGCCGGGGAGCTGTTTTTT
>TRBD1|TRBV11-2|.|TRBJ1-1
CASTRGQGVNMNTEAFF
TGTGCCAGCACCCGGGGACAGGGGGTTAACATGAACACTGAAGCTTTCTTT
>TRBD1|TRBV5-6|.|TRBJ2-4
CASSLVGQENIQYF
TGTGCCAGCAGCTTGGTGGGACAGGAGAACATTCAGTACTTC
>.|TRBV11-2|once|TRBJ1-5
CASSLAQEGNQPQHF
TGTGCCAGCAGCCTCGCTCAGGAGGGCAATCAGCCCCAGCATTTT
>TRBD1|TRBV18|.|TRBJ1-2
CASSIGQGQNYGYTF
TGTGCCAGCTCCATCGGACAGGGGCAAAACTATGGCTACACCTTC
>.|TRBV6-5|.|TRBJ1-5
CASTYGDGQPQHF
TGTGCCAGTACATACGGGGACGGGCAGCCCCAGCATTTT
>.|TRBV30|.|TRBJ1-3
CAWSNDSPHGGGNTIYF
TGTGCCTGGAGCAACGACTCTCCTCATGGCGGGGGAAACACCATATATTTT
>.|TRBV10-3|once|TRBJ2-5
CAISDPGDSAGAGETQYF
TGTGCCATCAGTGACCCTGGGGATTCCGCGGGGGCTGGGGAGACCCAGTACTTC
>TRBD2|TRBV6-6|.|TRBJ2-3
CASIGDYLTDTQYF
TGTGCCAGCATTGGGGACTACCTCACAGATACGCAGTATTTT
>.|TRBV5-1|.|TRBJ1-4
CASSWLSQANEKLFF
TGCGCCAGCAGCTGGCTAAGTCAGGCTAATGAAAAACTGTTTTTT
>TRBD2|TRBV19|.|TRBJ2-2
CASSTLAGGPTGELFF
TGTGCCAGTAGCACACTAGCGGGGGGGCCCACCGGGGAGCTGTTTTTT
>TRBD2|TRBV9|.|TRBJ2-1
CASSVGTGAGAPRSYNEQFF
TGTGCCAGCAGCGTAGGGACCGGAGCGGGAGCGCCTCGATCCTACAATGAGCAGTTCTTC
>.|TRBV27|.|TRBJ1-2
CASSLIRDSSYGYTF
TGTGCCAGCAGTTTGATCCGGGACTCTAGCTATGGCTACACCTTC
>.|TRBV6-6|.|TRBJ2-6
CASSTYRTGEANVLTF
TGTGCCAGCAGTACATACAGAACTGGTGAGGCCAACGTCCTGACTTTC
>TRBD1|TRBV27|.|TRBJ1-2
CASSWDRGYGYTF
TGTGCCAGCAGTTGGGACAGGGGATACGGCTACACCTTC
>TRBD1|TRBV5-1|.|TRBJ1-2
CASSFSTGELNGYTF
TGCGCCAGCAGCTTCTCGACAGGGGAATTGAATGGCTACACCTTC
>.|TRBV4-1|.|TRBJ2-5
CASSQEFKGFGETQYF
TGCGCCAGCAGCCAAGAATTCAAGGGGTTCGGAGAGACCCAGTACTTC
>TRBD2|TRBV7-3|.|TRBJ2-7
CASSSLGGRQYEQYF
TGTGCCAGCAGCTCCCTCGGGGGGAGACAGTACGAGCAGTACTTC
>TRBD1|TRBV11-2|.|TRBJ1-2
CASSQGGNYGYTF
TGTGCCAGCAGCCAGGGGGGTAACTATGGCTACACCTTC
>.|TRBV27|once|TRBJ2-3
CASRPTWHTQYF
TGTGCCAGCAGACCGACCTGGCATACGCAGTATTTT
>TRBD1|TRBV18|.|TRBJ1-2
CASSPQGDLPYGYTF
TGTGCCAGCTCACCCCAGGGGGACTTACCCTATGGCTACACCTTC
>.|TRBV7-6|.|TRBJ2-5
CASSLVTAPQETQYF
TGTGCCAGCAGCTTAGTGACGGCTCCTCAAGAGACCCAGTACTTC
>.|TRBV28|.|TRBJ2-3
CASSSSTLVDTQYF
TGTGCCAGCAGTTCCTCCACTCTAGTGGATACGCAGTATTTT
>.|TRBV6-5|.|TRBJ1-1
CASSYLGLNTEAFF
TGTGCCAGCAGTTACCTAGGCCTGAACACTGAAGCTTTCTTT
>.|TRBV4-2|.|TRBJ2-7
CASSQGGTVPYEQYF
TGTGCCAGCAGCCAAGGGGGGACGGTGCCCTACGAGCAGTACTTC
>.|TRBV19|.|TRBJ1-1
CASTPAFPSRTEAFF
TGTGCCAGTACCCCGGCCTTCCCCTCGAGGACTGAAGCTTTCTTT
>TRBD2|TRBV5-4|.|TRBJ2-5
CASSLRLAGEETQYF
TGTGCCAGCAGCTTGCGACTAGCGGGTGAAGAGACCCAGTACTTC
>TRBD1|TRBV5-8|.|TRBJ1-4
CASSLQGMANEKLFF
TGTGCCAGCAGCTTACAGGGGATGGCTAATGAAAAACTGTTTTTT